This T cell receptor beta chain was sequenced during a study of cytomegalovirus exposure and HLA in healthy donors. There are 15 residues in the CDR3. CDR1 is SGHRS, CDR2 YFSETQ, per germline. Trimming left V 4 bases short and J 0 bases short, with 12 bases between. PCR used 60 Vbeta primers and 13 Jbeta primers. Some clones are missing from TCRdb's copy, which holds only in-frame ones; the method was immunoSEQ multiplex PCR. The listing records tens of thousands of clones. J is TRBJ2-3 and V is TRBV5-1, with D possibly TRBD2 on 6 matching bases. The sequenced material came from PBMCs. This TCR was sampled from a girl under 18 in good health and CMV-seropositive. CDR3 sequence reads: CASSGGTYSTDTQYF. In DNA form, the CDR3 reads TGCGCCAGCAGCGGCGGGACTTACAGCACAGATACGCAGTATTTT. Full variable domain (missing parts from reference TRBV5-1 and TRBJ2-3): KAGVTQTPRYLIKTRGQQVTLSCSPISGHRSVSWYQQTPGQGLQFLFEYFSETQRNKGNFPGRFSGRQFSNSRSEMNVSTLELGDSALYLCASSGGTYSTDTQYFGPGTRLTVL.